This entry lists 3 T cell receptor beta chains sequenced from one sample in a study of monozygotic twins with cystic fibrosis listed by TCRdb under 2021. Library preparation was by the immunoSEQ multiplex PCR assay. TCRdb holds this immuneACCESS table with in-frame rearrangements only. Some clones are missing; in checked studies, unresolved V genes explain under half, and the rest has no known cause. This sample lists 20,000 to 25,000 clones; roughly 97% were detected once. The ten largest clones capture 0.12% to 0.15% of the sample. Specimen: blood. These receptors all stem from a girl aged 5-17 years with cystic fibrosis.

This CDR3 is CASRSGLSTDTQYF. The CDR3 nucleotides read TGTGCCAGCAGGTCAGGGCTCAGCACAGATACGCAGTATTTT. This sequence joins TRBV6-5 and TRBJ2-3; TRBD1 is a possible D gene (5 bases). Trimming left V 6 bases short and J 0 bases short, with 10 bases between. The CDR3 is made up of 14 amino acids. Germline CDR1 reads MNHEY; CDR2 reads SVGAGI.

The chain employs TRBV28 and TRBJ1-5; tentatively, D is TRBD1 (6 bases). CDR3 length: 14 amino acids. Trimming shortened V by 8 bases and J by 4 bases, and 15 bases separated the two germline ends. CDR1 MDHEN and CDR2 SYDVKM come from the germline V gene. The CDR3 DNA reads as TGTGCCAGCGGAATTAACAGGGAAAATCAGCCCCAGCATTTT. Amino acid sequence: CASGINRENQPQHF.

The chain links TRBV5-7 to TRBJ2-3, with 8 bases lining up with TRBD2. TRBV5-7 qualifies as an ORF whose function is uncertain. Germline trimming cut 6 bases from V and 1 base from J; bases unmatched to any gene: 7. The CDR3 totals 15 residues. The CDR3 here is CASILGLAGTDTQYF. The CDR3 nucleotides are TGTGCCAGCATCCTAGGACTAGCAGGCACAGATACGCAGTATTTT.